In its sample, the clone carrying this T cell receptor beta chain was seen many times. The entry originates in a study of CD8 T cells in ankylosing spondylitis. TCRdb itself ran the 5' RACE reads through MiXCR, one entry per CDR3 protein. This table has around 180,000 distinct CDR3 sequences, around 13% appearing once. CDR3 length: 11 amino acids. The V and J ends lost 6 bases and 3 bases respectively, with 5 bases between them. The V and J genes are TRBV12-3 or TRBV12-4 and TRBJ1-2; D unclear. Sequenced input: blood, either unsorted or a sorted T cell fraction (not recorded which). The receptor was derived from a female donor with ankylosing spondylitis or in good health (not recorded which). As DNA, the CDR3 is TGTGCCAGCAGACTATACTATGGCTACACCTTC. This sequence encodes CASRLYYGYTF.